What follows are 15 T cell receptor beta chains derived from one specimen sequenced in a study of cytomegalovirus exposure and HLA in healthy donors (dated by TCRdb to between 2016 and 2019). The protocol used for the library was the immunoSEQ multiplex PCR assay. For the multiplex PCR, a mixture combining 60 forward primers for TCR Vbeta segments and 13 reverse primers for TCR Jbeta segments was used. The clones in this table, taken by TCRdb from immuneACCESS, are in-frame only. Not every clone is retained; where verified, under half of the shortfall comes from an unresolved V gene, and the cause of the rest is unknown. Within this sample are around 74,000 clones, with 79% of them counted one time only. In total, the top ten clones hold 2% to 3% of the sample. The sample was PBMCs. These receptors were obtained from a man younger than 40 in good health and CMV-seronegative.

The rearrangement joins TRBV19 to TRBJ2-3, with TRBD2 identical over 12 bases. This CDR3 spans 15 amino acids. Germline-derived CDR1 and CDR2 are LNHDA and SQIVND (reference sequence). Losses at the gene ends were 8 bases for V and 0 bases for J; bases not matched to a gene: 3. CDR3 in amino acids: CASFGTSGSTDTQYF. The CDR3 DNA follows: TGTGCCAGTTTCGGGACTAGCGGGAGCACAGATACGCAGTATTTT.

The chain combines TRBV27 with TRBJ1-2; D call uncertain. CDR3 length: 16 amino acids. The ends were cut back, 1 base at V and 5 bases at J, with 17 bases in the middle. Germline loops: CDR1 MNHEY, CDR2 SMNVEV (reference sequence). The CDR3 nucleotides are TGTGCCAGCAGTTTATATGGGTCACTTTGGAGGTATGGCTACACCTTC. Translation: CASSLYGSLWRYGYTF.

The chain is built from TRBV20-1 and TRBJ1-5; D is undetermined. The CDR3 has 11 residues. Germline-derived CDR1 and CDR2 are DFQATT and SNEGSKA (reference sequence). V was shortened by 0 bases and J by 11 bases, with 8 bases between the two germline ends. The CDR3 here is CSARDRRAQHF. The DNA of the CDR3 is TGCAGTGCTAGAGATCGGAGGGCCCAGCATTTT.

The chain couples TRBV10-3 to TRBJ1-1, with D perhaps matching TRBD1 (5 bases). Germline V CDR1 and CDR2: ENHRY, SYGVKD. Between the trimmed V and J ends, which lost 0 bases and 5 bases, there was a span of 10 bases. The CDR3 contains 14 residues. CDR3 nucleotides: TGTGCCATCAGTGAGTCGACGGGGGTTACTGAAGCTTTCTTT. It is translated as CAISESTGVTEAFF.

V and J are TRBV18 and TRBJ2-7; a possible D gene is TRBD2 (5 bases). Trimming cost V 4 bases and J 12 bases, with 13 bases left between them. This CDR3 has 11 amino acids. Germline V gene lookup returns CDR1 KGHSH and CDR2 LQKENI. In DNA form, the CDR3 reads TGTGCCAGCTCACATTCCGGAGGCTTGTACTTC. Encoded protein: CASSHSGGLYF.

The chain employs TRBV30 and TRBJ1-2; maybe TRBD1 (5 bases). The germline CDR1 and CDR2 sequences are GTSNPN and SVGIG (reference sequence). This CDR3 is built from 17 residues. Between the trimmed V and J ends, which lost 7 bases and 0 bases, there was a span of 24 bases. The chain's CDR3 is CASTTQGLRSANYGYTF. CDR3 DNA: TGTGCCTCCACCACCCAGGGCCTCAGGTCGGCTAACTATGGCTACACCTTC. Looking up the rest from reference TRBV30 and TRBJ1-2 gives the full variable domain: SQTIHQWPATLVQPVGSPLSLECTVEGTSNPNLYWYRQAAGRGLQLLFYSVGIGQISSEVPQNLSASRPQDRQFILSSKKLLLSDSGFYLCASTTQGLRSANYGYTFGSGTRLTVV.

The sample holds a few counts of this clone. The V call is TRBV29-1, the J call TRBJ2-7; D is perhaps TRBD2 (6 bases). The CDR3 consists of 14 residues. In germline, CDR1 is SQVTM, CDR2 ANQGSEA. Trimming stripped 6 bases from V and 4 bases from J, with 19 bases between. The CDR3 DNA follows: TGCAGCGTCAGCGCAGAACAAGGAGGGTACGAGCAGTACTTC. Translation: CSVSAEQGGYEQYF.

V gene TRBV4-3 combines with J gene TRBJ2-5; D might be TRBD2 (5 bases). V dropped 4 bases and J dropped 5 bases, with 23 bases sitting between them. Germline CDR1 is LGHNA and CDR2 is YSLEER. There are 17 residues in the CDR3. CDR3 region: CASSPRVSDFKSETQYF. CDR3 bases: TGCGCCAGCAGCCCGAGGGTCAGTGACTTCAAGAGCGAGACCCAGTACTTC.

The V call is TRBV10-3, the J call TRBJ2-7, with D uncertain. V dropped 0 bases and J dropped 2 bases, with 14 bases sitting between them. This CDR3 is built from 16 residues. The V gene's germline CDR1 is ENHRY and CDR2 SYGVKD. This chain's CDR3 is CAISESSVRSTYEQYF. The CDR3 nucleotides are TGTGCCATCAGTGAGTCGTCTGTGAGAAGTACCTACGAGCAGTACTTC.

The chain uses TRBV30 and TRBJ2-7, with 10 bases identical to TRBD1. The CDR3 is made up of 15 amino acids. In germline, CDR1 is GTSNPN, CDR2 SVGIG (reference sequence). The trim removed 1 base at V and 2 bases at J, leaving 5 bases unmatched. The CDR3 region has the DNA TGTGCCTGGAGTGGGGGGACAGGGGCCGCCTACGAGCAGTACTTC. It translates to CAWSGGTGAAYEQYF.

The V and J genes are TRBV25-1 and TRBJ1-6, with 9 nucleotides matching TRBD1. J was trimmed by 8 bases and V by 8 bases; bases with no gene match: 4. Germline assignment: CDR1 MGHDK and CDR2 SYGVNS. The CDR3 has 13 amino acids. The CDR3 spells CASRDRAYSPLHF. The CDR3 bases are TGTGCCAGCCGGGACAGGGCTTATTCACCCCTCCACTTT.

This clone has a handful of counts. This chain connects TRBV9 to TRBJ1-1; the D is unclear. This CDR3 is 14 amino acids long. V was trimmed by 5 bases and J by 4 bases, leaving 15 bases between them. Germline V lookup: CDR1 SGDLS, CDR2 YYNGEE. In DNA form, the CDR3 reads TGTGCCAGCAGGATGATGGGAGGGAGCACTGAAGCTTTCTTT. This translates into CASRMMGGSTEAFF.

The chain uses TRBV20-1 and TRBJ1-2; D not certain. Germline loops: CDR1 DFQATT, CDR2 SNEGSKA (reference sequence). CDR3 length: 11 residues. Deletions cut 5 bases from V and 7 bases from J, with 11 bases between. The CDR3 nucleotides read TGCAGTGCTGGAGCCCCTGTTGGCTACACCTTC. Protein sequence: CSAGAPVGYTF.

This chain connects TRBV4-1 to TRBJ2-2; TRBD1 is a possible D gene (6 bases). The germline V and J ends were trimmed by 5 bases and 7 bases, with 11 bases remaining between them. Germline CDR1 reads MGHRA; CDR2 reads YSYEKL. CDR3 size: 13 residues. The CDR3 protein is CASSLLTGGELFF. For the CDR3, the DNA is TGCGCCAGCAGCTTACTGACAGGCGGGGAGCTGTTTTTT.

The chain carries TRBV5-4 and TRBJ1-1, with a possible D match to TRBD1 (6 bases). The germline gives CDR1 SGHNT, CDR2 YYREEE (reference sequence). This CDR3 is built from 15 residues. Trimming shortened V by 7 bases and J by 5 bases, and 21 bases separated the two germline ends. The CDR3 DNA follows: TGTGCCAGCCGTGTTGAGCAGGGGCGGGGGACTGAAGCTTTCTTT. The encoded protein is CASRVEQGRGTEAFF.